This is a list of T cell receptor beta chains from one sample in a study of somatic mutations in cytotoxic T cells in rheumatoid arthritis. Clones were read by immunoSEQ multiplex PCR, and TCRdb kept only the in-frame ones, dropping some. The table lists about 19,000 clones, 80% to 90% of them singletons. The specimen sequenced was CD8+ T cells sorted from blood. These receptors all stem from an adult with rheumatoid arthritis. The conserved cysteine and the conserved F or W are not part of the CDR3 here. The order of the fields is V gene, J gene, CDR3 protein.

TRBV15	TRBJ2-2	ATSRGIRFANTGELF
TRBV4-3	TRBJ2-4	ASSPRTSGLKNIQY
TRBV4-3	TRBJ2-3	ASSQDRGGAADTQY
TRBV4-3	TRBJ1-2	ASSPGTGDYGYT
TRBV7-9	TRBJ2-7	ASNPTVTYEQY
TRBV9	TRBJ2-3	ASSVTDRSTTDTQY
TRBV4-2	TRBJ1-1	ASRGSQAF
TRBV5-8	TRBJ1-5	ASSLRGTSNQPQH
TRBV4-2	TRBJ2-7	ASSPPIGGSTYEQY
TRBV7-6	TRBJ1-3	ASSPLGGANTIY
TRBV6-5	TRBJ2-1	ASSSGTGFVYEQF
TRBV13	TRBJ1-2	ASSLVGPRGGYT
TRBV5-6	TRBJ2-5	ASSWAGTLQETQY
TRBV7-3	TRBJ2-1	ASSLRDRAMNEQF
TRBV5-1	TRBJ1-2	ASSLVQGGDYGYT
TRBV28	TRBJ1-6	ASSIDRYNSPLH
TRBV19	TRBJ1-1	ASSPFSGSEAF
TRBV4-3	TRBJ2-7	ASSQYREPRQY
TRBV27	TRBJ1-5	ASGQHQPNQPQH
TRBV27	TRBJ1-2	ASSPVTGGNGGYT
TRBV19	TRBJ2-7	ASSIEADTYEQY
TRBV21-1	TRBJ2-7	ASSKVPGPFSEQY
TRBV7-9	TRBJ1-1	ASSPEGNTEAF
TRBV4-3	TRBJ2-7	ASSQDGTKDHEQY
TRBV19	TRBJ2-1	ASSKTSGSGNEQF
TRBV14	TRBJ2-1	ASSRYNEQF
TRBV19	TRBJ1-6	ASRFEHTFSYNSPLH
TRBV9	TRBJ2-6	ASSGLSGTGVGANVLT
TRBV6-5	TRBJ2-7	ASSYSLGYEQY
TRBV4-3	TRBJ2-3	ASSQETSTDTQY
TRBV4-3	TRBJ2-5	ASSQEGQGWEQY
TRBV5-8	TRBJ1-1	ASSKRGTATEAF
TRBV9	TRBJ2-5	ASSTELGGETQY
TRBV2	TRBJ2-1	ASSESVADNEQF
TRBV10-3	TRBJ2-1	AISDRDREYNEQF
TRBV5-1	TRBJ1-1	ASSLAVQGNTEAF
TRBV7-9	TRBJ2-1	ASSPPLTGEQF
TRBV5-1	TRBJ2-2	ASSPRDTRSTGELF
TRBV7-9	TRBJ1-2	ASSLMDRGQFGYT
TRBV7-8	TRBJ2-2	ASSPTASDTGELF
TRBV6-1	TRBJ1-5	ASSAFGTKSQH
TRBV7-9	TRBJ2-7	ASSLDNYEQY
TRBV7-8	TRBJ2-7	ASSISAPVGVLEQY
TRBV28	TRBJ1-6	ASRSFEGNSPLH
TRBV4-1	TRBJ2-1	ASSQFPAGAPYNEQF
TRBV4-2	TRBJ1-1	ASSQVGRPGVDTEAF
TRBV13	TRBJ2-5	ASSSHGLGETQY
TRBV9	TRBJ1-1	ASSPFRGPNTEAF
TRBV9	TRBJ2-3	ASSVSLAGTDTQY
TRBV7-9	TRBJ2-5	ASSSAAGRETQY
TRBV5-1	TRBJ2-7	ASSKGTSGPYEQY